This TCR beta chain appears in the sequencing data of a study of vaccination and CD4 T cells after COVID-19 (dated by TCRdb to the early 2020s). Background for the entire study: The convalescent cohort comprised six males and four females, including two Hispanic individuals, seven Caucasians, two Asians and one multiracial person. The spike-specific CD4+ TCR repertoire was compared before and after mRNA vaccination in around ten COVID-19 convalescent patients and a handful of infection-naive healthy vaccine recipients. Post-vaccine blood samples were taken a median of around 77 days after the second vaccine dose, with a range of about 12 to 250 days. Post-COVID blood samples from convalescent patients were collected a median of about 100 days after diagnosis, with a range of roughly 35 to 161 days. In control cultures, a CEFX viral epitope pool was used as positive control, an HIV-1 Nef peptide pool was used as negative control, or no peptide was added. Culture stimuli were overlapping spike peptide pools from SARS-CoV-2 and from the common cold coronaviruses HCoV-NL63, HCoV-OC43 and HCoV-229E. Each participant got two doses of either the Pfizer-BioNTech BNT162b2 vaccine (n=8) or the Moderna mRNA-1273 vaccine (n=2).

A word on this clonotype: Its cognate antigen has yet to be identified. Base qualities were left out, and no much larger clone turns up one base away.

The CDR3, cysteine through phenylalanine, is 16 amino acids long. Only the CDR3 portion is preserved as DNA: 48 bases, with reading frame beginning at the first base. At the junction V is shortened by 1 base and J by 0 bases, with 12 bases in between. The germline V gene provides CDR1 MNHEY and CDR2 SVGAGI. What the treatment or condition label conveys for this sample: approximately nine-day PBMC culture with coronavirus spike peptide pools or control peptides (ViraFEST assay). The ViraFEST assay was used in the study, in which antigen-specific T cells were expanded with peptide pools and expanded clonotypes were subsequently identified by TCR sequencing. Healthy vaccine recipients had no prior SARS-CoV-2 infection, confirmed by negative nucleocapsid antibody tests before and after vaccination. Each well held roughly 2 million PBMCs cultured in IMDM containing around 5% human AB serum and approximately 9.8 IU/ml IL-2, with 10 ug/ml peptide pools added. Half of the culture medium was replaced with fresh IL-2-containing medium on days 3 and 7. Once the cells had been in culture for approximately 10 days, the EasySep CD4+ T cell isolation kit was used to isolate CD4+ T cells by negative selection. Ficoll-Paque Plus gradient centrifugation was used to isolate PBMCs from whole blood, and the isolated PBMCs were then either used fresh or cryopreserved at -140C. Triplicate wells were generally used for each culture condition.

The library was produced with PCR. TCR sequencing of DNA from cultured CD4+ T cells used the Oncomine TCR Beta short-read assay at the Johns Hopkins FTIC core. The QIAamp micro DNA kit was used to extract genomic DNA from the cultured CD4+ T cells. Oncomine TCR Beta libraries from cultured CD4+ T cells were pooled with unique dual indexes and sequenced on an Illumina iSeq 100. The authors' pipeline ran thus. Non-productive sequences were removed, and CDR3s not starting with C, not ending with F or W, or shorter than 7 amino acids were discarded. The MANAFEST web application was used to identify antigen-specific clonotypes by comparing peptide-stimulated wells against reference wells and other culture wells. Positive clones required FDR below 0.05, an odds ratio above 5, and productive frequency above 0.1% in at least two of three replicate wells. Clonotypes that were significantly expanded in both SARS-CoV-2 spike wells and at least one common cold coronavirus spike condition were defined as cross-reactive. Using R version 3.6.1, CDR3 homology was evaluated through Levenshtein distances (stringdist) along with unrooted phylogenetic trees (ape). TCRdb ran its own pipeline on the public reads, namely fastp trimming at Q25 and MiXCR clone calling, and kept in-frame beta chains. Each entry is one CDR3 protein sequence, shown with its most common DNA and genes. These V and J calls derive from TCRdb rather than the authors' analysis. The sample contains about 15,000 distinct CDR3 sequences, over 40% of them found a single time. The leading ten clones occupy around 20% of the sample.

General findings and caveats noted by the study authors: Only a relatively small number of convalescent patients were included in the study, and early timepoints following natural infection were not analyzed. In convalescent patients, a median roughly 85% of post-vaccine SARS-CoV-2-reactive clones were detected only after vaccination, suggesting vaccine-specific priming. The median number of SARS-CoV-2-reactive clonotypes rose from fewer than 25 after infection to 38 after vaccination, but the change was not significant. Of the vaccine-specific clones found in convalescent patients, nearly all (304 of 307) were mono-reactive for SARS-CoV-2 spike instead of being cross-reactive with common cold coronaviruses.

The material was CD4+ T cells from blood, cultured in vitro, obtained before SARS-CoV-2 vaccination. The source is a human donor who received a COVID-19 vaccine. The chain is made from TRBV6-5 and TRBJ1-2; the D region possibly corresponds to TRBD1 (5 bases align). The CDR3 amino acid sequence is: CASSYWLDIPNYGYTF. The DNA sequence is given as TGTGCCAGCAGTTACTGGTTGGACATTCCTAACTATGGCTACACCTTC.